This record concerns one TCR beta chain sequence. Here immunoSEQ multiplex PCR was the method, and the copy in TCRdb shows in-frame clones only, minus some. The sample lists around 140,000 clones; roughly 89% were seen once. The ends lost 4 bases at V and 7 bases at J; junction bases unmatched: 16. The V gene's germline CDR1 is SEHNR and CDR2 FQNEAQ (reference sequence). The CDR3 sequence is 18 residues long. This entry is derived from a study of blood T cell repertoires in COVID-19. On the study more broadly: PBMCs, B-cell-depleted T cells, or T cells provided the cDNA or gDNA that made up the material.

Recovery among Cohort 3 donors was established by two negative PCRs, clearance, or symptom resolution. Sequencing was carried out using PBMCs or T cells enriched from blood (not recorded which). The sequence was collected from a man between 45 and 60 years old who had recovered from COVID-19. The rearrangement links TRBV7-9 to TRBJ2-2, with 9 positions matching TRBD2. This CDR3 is CASSSGSRTGTSNGELFF. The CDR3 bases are TGTGCCAGCAGCTCAGGTAGTAGAACCGGGACTAGCAACGGGGAGCTGTTTTTT. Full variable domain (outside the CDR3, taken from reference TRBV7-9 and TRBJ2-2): DTGVSQNPRHKITKRGQNVTFRCDPISEHNRLYWYRQTLGQGPEFLTYFQNEAQLEKSRLLSDRFSAERPKGSFSTLEIQRTEQGDSAMYLCASSSGSRTGTSNGELFFGEGSRLTVL.